The 18 T cell receptor beta chains below were found in one sample sequenced in a study of OX40 agonist ivuxolimab in advanced cancers. Preparation of the library involved the immunoSEQ multiplex PCR assay. In its TCRdb copy, this immuneACCESS table keeps in-frame sequences only and misses some clones. Where compared with another copy, unresolved V genes explain less than half of these, and the others have no known cause. The sample profile shows 25,000 to 30,000 clones; almost 85% of them were found once. About 18% of the sample rests with the top ten. This material consisted of CD4+ or CD8+ T cells sorted from blood, taken in a trial of the OX40 agonist ivuxolimab. The receptors here all came from an adult with an advanced solid tumor such as melanoma, head and neck, liver or kidney cancer.

V and J are TRBV14 and TRBJ2-2; TRBD1 aligns across 8 bases. The CDR3 loop spans 16 amino acids. J lost 1 base, V lost 4 bases, and 5 bases had no gene match. Germline values: CDR1 SGHDN, CDR2 FVKESK. The DNA for the CDR3 is TGTGCCAGCAGCCCCACCGGGACAGGGAACACCGGGGAGCTGTTTTTT. Translation: CASSPTGTGNTGELFF.

The chain employs TRBV2 and TRBJ2-5; TRBD1 agrees at 9 bases. This CDR3 is built from 14 residues. V shed 7 bases, J shed 4 bases, and the junction held 7 bases outside the gene matches. Germline V CDR1 and CDR2: SNHLY, FYNNEI. The CDR3 loop is CASISQGAGETQYF. For the CDR3, the DNA is TGTGCCAGCATTTCACAGGGGGCCGGAGAGACCCAGTACTTC.

This chain joins TRBV9 and TRBJ1-5; perhaps TRBD1 as D (6 bases). This CDR3 spans 15 amino acids. V was trimmed by 0 bases and J by 5 bases, leaving 12 bases between them. Germline values: CDR1 SGDLS, CDR2 YYNGEE. As DNA, the CDR3 is TGTGCCAGCAGCGTAGGAGACAGGTTGGATCAGCCCCAGCATTTT. Residues: CASSVGDRLDQPQHF.

This clone occurred once. The chain has TRBV4-2 and TRBJ2-2; 7 bases line up with TRBD2. The CDR3 spans 20 residues. Germline loops: CDR1 LGHNA, CDR2 YNFKEQ. V lost 3 bases to trimming and J lost 5 bases; unmatched junction nucleotides: 21. The CDR3 nucleotides are TGTGCCAGCAGCCAGCGCCGAGGGGTTTCTGGCGGGGGAACAACCGGGGAGCTGTTTTTT. It specifies CASSQRRGVSGGGTTGELFF.

The rearrangement links TRBV14 to TRBJ1-3; D unclear. V lost 0 bases and J 2 bases, leaving 8 bases between the germline ends. There are 15 residues in the CDR3. Germline CDR1 is SGHDN and CDR2 is FVKESK. The CDR3 region is CASSQERLPGNTIYF. The CDR3 nucleotides read TGTGCCAGCAGCCAAGAAAGGCTGCCTGGAAACACCATATATTTT. The full variable domain, in which reference TRBV14 and TRBJ1-3 provide the parts outside the CDR3, is EAGVTQFPSHSVIEKGQTVTLRCDPISGHDNLYWYRRVMGKEIKFLLHFVKESKQDESGMPNNRFLAERTGGTYSTLKVQPAELEDSGVYFCASSQERLPGNTIYFGEGSWLTVV.

This rearrangement joins TRBV25-1 to TRBJ2-3; D is possibly TRBD1 (6 bases). Trimming removed 6 bases at V and 3 bases at J, with 13 bases between. This CDR3 spans 14 amino acids. From germline, CDR1 is MGHDK and CDR2 SYGVNS. CDR3 region: CASSDRYATDTQYF. The CDR3 bases are TGTGCCAGCAGCGACAGGTACGCTACAGATACGCAGTATTTT.

The chain recombines TRBV7-9 with TRBJ2-7, with 8 bases that match TRBD2. J was trimmed by 1 base and V by 3 bases; bases with no gene match: 2. CDR1 is SEHNR, CDR2 FQNEAQ, per germline (reference sequence). There are 14 residues in the CDR3. The CDR3 bases are TGTGCCAGCAGCTTTAGCGGGGAGTCCTACGAGCAGTACTTC. Protein sequence: CASSFSGESYEQYF.

This chain joins TRBV29-1 and TRBJ2-1; TRBD1 is a possible D gene (6 bases). This CDR3 has 15 amino acids. V lost 2 bases, J lost 5 bases, and 16 bases lay in between. In germline, CDR1 is SQVTM, CDR2 ANQGSEA. The CDR3 nucleotides read TGCAGCGTTGAATTTGAGCAGGGGCCGCACAATGAGCAGTTCTTC. Translation gives CSVEFEQGPHNEQFF.

To note about this clone: The germline gene is not matched at one end of the junction; a read error may be the cause. CDR3 sequence: CASSEDDRGTDTQYF. CDR3 nucleotides: TGCGCCAGCAGCGAAGACGACAGGGGGACAGATACGCAGTATTTT. The chain uses TRBV4-1 and TRBJ2-3; 9 nucleotides line up with TRBD1. Looked up from germline, CDR1 is MGHRA and CDR2 is YSYEKL. The CDR3 runs to 15 residues.

This chain connects TRBV11-1 to TRBJ2-7; 12 nucleotides match TRBD1. V dropped 5 bases and J dropped 4; count of bases not matched to a gene: 15. The CDR3 has 18 residues. Germline CDR1 is SGHAT and CDR2 is FQDESV (reference sequence). CDR3 region: CASSPRPGQGAGWYEQYF. The CDR3 bases are TGTGCCAGCAGCCCTAGACCGGGACAGGGGGCGGGATGGTACGAGCAGTACTTC.

The table lists this clone with a few counts. The rearrangement joins TRBV19 to TRBJ1-2, with D perhaps TRBD1 (6 bases). The ends were cut back, 3 bases at V and 6 bases at J, with 11 bases in the middle. From germline, CDR1 is LNHDA and CDR2 SQIVND (reference sequence). The length of the CDR3 is 13 residues. CDR3 residues: CASSMGGLDGYTF. The CDR3 region has the DNA TGTGCCAGTAGTATGGGGGGGCTGGATGGCTACACCTTC.

J is TRBJ2-7 and V is TRBV6-1; a weak D match, TRBD1 (6 bases). CDR3 size: 16 residues. In germline, CDR1 is MNHNS, CDR2 SASEGT. V lost 1 base and J lost 3, with 16 bases in between. The CDR3 coding sequence is TGTGCCAGCAGTGAAGGAGGTTATACAGGGAACTACGAGCAGTACTTC. Protein: CASSEGGYTGNYEQYF.

The chain combines TRBV7-2 with TRBJ2-7; D is ambiguous. The CDR3 spans 13 residues. V lost 4 bases to trimming and J lost 7 bases, with 14 bases between them. Germline CDR1 SGHTA, CDR2 FQGNSA. This CDR3 reads CASSSPTGWEQYF. In DNA form, the CDR3 reads TGTGCCAGCAGCTCCCCCACCGGGTGGGAGCAGTACTTC.

V gene TRBV5-8 combines with J gene TRBJ2-7; D may match TRBD1 or TRBD2 (5 bases each). V lost 0 bases, J lost 4 bases, and 11 bases lay in between. The CDR3 runs 14 residues. In germline, CDR1 is SGHTS, CDR2 YDEGEE. The chain's CDR3 is CASSLGGVGYEQYF. In DNA form, the CDR3 reads TGTGCCAGCAGCTTGGGAGGGGTAGGGTACGAGCAGTACTTC.

This CDR3 reads CASSPGPGINYGYTF. CDR3 nucleotide sequence: TGTGCCAGCAGCCCCGGGCCAGGTATTAACTATGGCTACACCTTC. The chain carries TRBV5-6 and TRBJ1-2; D not resolved. Trimming left V 4 bases short and J 1 base short, with 14 bases between. This CDR3 spans 15 amino acids. In germline, CDR1 is SGHDT, CDR2 YYEEEE.

Only a few counts were recorded for this clone. The V call is TRBV27, the J call TRBJ1-6; D perhaps matches TRBD1 (5 bases). Trimming took 3 bases from V and 10 from J, leaving 13 bases between them. The CDR3 spans 14 residues. Germline CDR1 MNHEY, CDR2 SMNVEV (reference sequence). The CDR3 nucleotides are TGTGCCAGCAGTTTGGCCGTCCAGGGCTCACCCCTCCACTTT. Its translation is CASSLAVQGSPLHF.

By share of the sample, this clone is large. The chain links TRBV5-1 to TRBJ2-1; 9 bases fit TRBD2. J gave up 6 bases and V 4 bases, and 5 bases lay outside the gene matches. CDR1 and CDR2 from the germline V gene are SGHRS and YFSETQ. This CDR3 region has 14 residues. CDR3 coding DNA: TGCGCCAGCAGCCTCTGGGGACTAGCCAATGAGCAGTTCTTC. It yields the protein CASSLWGLANEQFF.

V usage is TRBV10-1 and J usage is TRBJ2-1; TRBD2 is a possible D gene (5 bases). From germline, CDR1 is WNHNN and CDR2 SYGVQD (reference sequence). V lost 2 bases and J 0 bases, leaving 14 bases between the germline ends. This CDR3 spans 17 amino acids. DNA for the CDR3: TGCGCCAGCAGTGAGAACTTAGCGAGAAGCTCCTACAATGAGCAGTTCTTC. Translating gives CASSENLARSSYNEQFF.